This T cell receptor (beta chain) derives from a study of shared clonotypes between healthy human individuals. At the deep level, the assay was run. Some clones are missing from TCRdb's copy, which holds only in-frame ones; the method was immunoSEQ multiplex PCR. There are 740,000 or so clones in the sample; 60% to 75% occur only once, and under 2% lies in the top ten. General study points: For naive CD4 cells, around 5% of clonotypes were shared across a handful of donors. What rarefaction showed was incomplete sorted-subset sequencing despite large depth.

Nashville, Tennessee was home to all donors, each a Caucasian adult. As concerns this clone: Its antigen is not identified.

The sequenced sample consisted of memory CD4+ T cells sorted from blood. Indicated subset: CD45RA-negative fraction. The sequence derives from a woman in her 30s in good health.

The CDR3 region is CASEAHYGYTF. The CDR3 coding sequence is TGTGCCAGCGAGGCCCACTATGGCTACACCTTC. The rearrangement joins TRBV6-8 to TRBJ1-2; unclear D gene. CDR1 and CDR2 from the germline V gene are MNHGY and SAAAGT. The CDR3 has 11 amino acids. Trimming cost V 8 bases and J 3 bases, with 7 bases left between them.